This T cell receptor (beta chain) was observed in a study of T cell responses to AZD1222 COVID-19 vaccine. The assay was immunoSEQ multiplex PCR, and TCRdb's table has in-frame clones only and misses some. This sample has fewer than 85,000 clones; 70% to 90% occur once, and the top ten carry 15% to 20%. This clonotype was obtained from an adult in good health. Sequencing was performed on peripheral blood, taken on day 0 of AZD1222 vaccination.

The CDR3, as DNA: TGTGCCAGCAGTGAATGGGGGACGGGAATTGGCTACACCTTC. It yields the protein CASSEWGTGIGYTF. V usage is TRBV6-1 and J usage is TRBJ1-2; tentative D call: TRBD1 (5 bases). Trimming cost V 2 bases and J 7 bases, with 14 bases left between them. Germline V gives CDR1 MNHNS, CDR2 SASEGT. The CDR3 is 14 residues long.